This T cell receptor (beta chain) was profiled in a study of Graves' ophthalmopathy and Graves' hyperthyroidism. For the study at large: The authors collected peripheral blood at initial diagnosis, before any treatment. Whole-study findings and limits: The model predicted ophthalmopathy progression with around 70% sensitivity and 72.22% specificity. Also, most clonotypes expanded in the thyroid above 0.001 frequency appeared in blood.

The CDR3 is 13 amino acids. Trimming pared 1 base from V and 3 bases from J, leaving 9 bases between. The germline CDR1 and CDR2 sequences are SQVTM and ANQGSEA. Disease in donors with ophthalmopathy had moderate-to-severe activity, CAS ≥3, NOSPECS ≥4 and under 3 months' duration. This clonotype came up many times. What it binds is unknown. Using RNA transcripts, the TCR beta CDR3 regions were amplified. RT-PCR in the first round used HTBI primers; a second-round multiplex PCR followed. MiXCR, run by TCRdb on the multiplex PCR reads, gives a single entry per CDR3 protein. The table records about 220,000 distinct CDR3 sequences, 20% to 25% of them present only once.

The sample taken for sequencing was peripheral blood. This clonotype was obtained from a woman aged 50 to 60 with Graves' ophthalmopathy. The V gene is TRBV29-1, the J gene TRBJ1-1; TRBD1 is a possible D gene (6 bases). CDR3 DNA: TGCAGCGTTGAAGGGACAGATTACACTGAAGCTTTCTTT. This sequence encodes CSVEGTDYTEAFF.